Here is one TCR beta chain with its context. This clone's antigen is unknown. Given a much more abundant clone one base away, this may be a read error. No conserved phenylalanine or tryptophan is present at the end of the CDR3, so a read error is the likely explanation. This entry comes from a study of T cells in Graves' hyperthyroidism and ophthalmopathy (dated by TCRdb to 2018 to 2020). Study-wide context: Peripheral blood samples were taken at initial diagnosis, before any treatment was given. TCR V-J signatures able to tell the groups apart were searched for in a discovery cohort of 90 to 100 patients, of whom 43 had Graves' ophthalmopathy and roughly 59 had stable Graves' hyperthyroidism. Following sampling, methimazole starting at 30 mg daily was given to hyperthyroidism patients, and high-dose intravenous methylprednisolone was given to ophthalmopathy patients. In six Graves' hyperthyroidism patients, the study also compared T-cell repertoires from thyroid tissue with T-cell repertoires from blood. The 75 to 100 discovery patients were randomly split 7:3 into training and test sets. Prospective prediction of ophthalmopathy was tested in an independent validation cohort of approximately 19 hyperthyroidism patients and around 16 patients who later progressed to ophthalmopathy. The paper describes TCR Vbeta CDR3 sequencing of around 140 peripheral blood samples, made up of approximately 40 ophthalmopathy patients, 70 to 80 hyperthyroidism patients and 17 progressor patients. Here is what the overall study found, with its caveats: Sample size was not statistically predetermined, and investigators were not blinded to group allocation. A 13 V-J signature model separated ophthalmopathy from stable hyperthyroidism, with 87.88% sensitivity and 81% to 82% specificity in cross-validation and 80%/75% in testing. In validation, progression to ophthalmopathy was predicted by the model with 70.59% sensitivity and around 75% specificity, a median of roughly six months before onset. Most expanded thyroid clonotypes (frequency above 0.001) were also found in blood, which suggests that blood repertoires may mirror thyroid immune responses.

Stable Graves' hyperthyroidism was defined as the absence of progression to ophthalmopathy over 18 months of follow-up. Hyperthyroidism patients were aged 18 to 65 years and newly diagnosed, with disease duration of less than 2 months. The study excluded patients with uncontrolled infections, other autoimmune diseases, pregnancy or lactation. Clinical symptoms, serum thyroxine and TRAb, thyroid ultrasound, and orbital computed tomography formed the basis for the diagnoses. Ficoll-Paque density gradient centrifugation was used to isolate PBMCs from approximately 10 ml of fresh peripheral blood. Trizol reagent was used to extract total RNA, and RNA quality was then checked on an Agilent 2100 Bioanalyzer. Amplification of TCR beta CDR3 regions was carried out from RNA transcripts. The TCR CDR3 was subjected to a first round of RT-PCR using the HTBI primer set and the Qiagen OneStep RT-PCR kit. Libraries were constructed in a second round of multiplex PCR, after which size selection and purification were carried out. Sequencing of the libraries was done on an Illumina HiSeq2000 using paired-end 100 bp reads. Concerning the study's data processing: SOAPnuke was used to process the raw data, throwing out any read that contained adapters or uncalled bases, had a mean Phred below 15, or lacked an exact constant-primer or identifier match. COPE v1.2.5 was used to merge the high-quality paired reads, and each unique nucleotide sequence was defined as a clonotype. MiTCR v1.1 was used to align the clonotypes against IMGT TRBV, TRBD and TRBJ reference segments. Only V-J combinations with frequency above 0.0001, covering roughly 99% of repertoires, were analysed. The TCS score was defined as the ratio of F50 (clonal expansion) to E x V (chaos), calculated using BLOSUM62-based TCRdist between CDR3 peptides within each V-J. Welch's t-statistics and random forest reduced 500 to 550 V-J features to roughly 13, which were used in a naive Bayes classifier (R e1071). TCRdb handled the public reads itself, with Q25 trimming in fastp and clone calling in MiXCR, and kept productive beta chains. Identical CDR3 proteins give one entry, which carries the most common genes and DNA. The authors' filters were not applied to this entry. This sample holds about 560,000 distinct CDR3 sequences; 16% were observed only once. The ten most abundant clones make up 15% to 20% of the sample.

The CDR3 comprises 16 residues, both ends counted. Solely the CDR3 DNA is kept, with 48 bases framed from the first base. Deletion took 0 bases off V and 6 bases off J, with a span of 18 bases between the germline ends. As encoded in the germline V gene, CDR1 is SGDLS while CDR2 is YYNGEE. Sequenced input: blood. This TCR came from a woman in her late teens or twenties with Graves' hyperthyroidism. This chain joins TRBV9 to TRBJ1-1, and possibly TRBD1, on 5 matching bases. In nucleotides, the sequence is TGTGCCAGCAGCGTAGTTGGGGACCTCCTTGTACCTGAAGCTTTCCTT. Its protein product is CASSVVGDLLVPEAFL.